These 14 T cell receptor beta chains were all obtained from the same sample, sequenced in a study of spatial heterogeneity in lung cancer (dated by TCRdb to about 2019). The library was produced with 5' RACE. The instrument was a NextSeq 500. TCRdb redid the processing of the public reads, applying fastp at Q25 and MiXCR, and retained in-frame beta chains. Each CDR3 protein appears once, grouped with its most common genes and DNA. Present in this sample are tens of thousands of distinct CDR3 sequences, 4.5% to 5.5% of which were seen just once. Jointly, the top ten make up less than 8% of the sample. This specimen's time point label, interpreted: sample taken at primary tumor resection. Sequences were derived from PBMCs, sampled at surgery. The receptors stem from a male donor with early-stage non-small cell lung cancer.

This clonotype was observed a handful of times. The chain joins TRBV28 to TRBJ1-1, with 10 nucleotides matching TRBD1. The CDR3 length is 16 residues. CDR1 and CDR2 (germline): MDHEN, SYDVKM. V was pared by 0 bases and J by 0 bases, with 1 base of the junction left unmatched. CDR3 loop: CASSLWDRGMNTEAFF. In DNA form, the CDR3 reads TGTGCCAGCAGTTTATGGGACAGGGGGATGAACACTGAAGCTTTCTTT.

This clonotype was observed at least ten times. The chain combines TRBV5-4 with TRBJ1-1, with 7 positions matching TRBD1. V lost 4 bases, J lost 0 bases, and 6 bases stayed unmatched. The CDR3 spans 15 residues. The germline V gene encodes CDR1 SGHNT and CDR2 YYREEE (reference sequence). The CDR3 sequence is CASSNSDRMNTEAFF. In DNA, the CDR3 is TGTGCCAGCAGCAATTCGGACAGGATGAACACTGAAGCTTTCTTT.

This clonotype was observed a handful of times. The V gene is TRBV20-1, the J gene TRBJ2-7, with 10 bases lining up with TRBD1. CDR3 length equals 13 residues. Germline assignment: CDR1 DFQATT and CDR2 SNEGSKA (reference sequence). V lost 5 bases to trimming and J lost 4 bases; unmatched junction nucleotides: 5. The CDR3 DNA reads as TGCAGTGCTGGACAGGGGGGGAGGTACGAGCAGTACTTC. Amino acid sequence: CSAGQGGRYEQYF.

This clonotype showed up just a few times. The gene calls are TRBV20-1 and TRBJ2-3; a weak D match, TRBD2 (6 bases). CDR3 length: 14 residues. The germline CDR1 and CDR2 sequences are DFQATT and SNEGSKA (reference sequence). Trimming shortened V by 0 bases and J by 4 bases, and 11 bases separated the two germline ends. The CDR3 sequence is CSAREGTSPDTQYF. The CDR3, as DNA: TGCAGTGCTAGAGAAGGGACTTCCCCAGATACGCAGTATTTT.

This clonotype was seen at least ten times. The chain combines TRBV9 with TRBJ2-7; 9 bases line up with TRBD1. The V and J ends lost 4 bases and 5 bases, in that order; junction bases with no gene match: 13. Germline CDR1 is SGDLS and CDR2 is YYNGEE. The CDR3 runs to 16 residues. CDR3 sequence (DNA): TGTGCCAGCAGCAGGGTTATCGGGACAGGGCTGAACGAGCAGTACTTC. It encodes CASSRVIGTGLNEQYF.

This clonotype was detected ten times or more. J is TRBJ2-7 and V is TRBV24-1; 14 bases fit TRBD2. V dropped 3 bases and J dropped 5; count of bases not matched to a gene: 14. The CDR3 loop spans 19 amino acids. The germline gives CDR1 KGHDR, CDR2 SFDVKD. CDR3 amino acids: CATSDKGLAGEGRYDEQYF. CDR3 in DNA: TGTGCCACCAGTGATAAGGGACTAGCGGGAGAGGGCCGGTACGACGAGCAGTACTTC.

By sample fraction, this clonotype is medium-sized (0.01 to 0.1%). The chain carries TRBV7-6 and TRBJ2-6, with D unclear. CDR3 length equals 14 residues. The germline V gene encodes CDR1 SGHVS and CDR2 FNYEAQ. Trimming took off 1 base at V and 4 bases at J, with 5 bases between the two ends. The CDR3 DNA follows: TGTGCCAGCAGCTTAGTATTCGGGGCCAACGTCCTGACTTTC. Protein: CASSLVFGANVLTF.

This clonotype was observed a few times. The J gene is TRBJ2-6, the V gene TRBV7-2; 10 nucleotides agree with TRBD1. The CDR3 is 20 residues long. Germline loops: CDR1 SGHTA, CDR2 FQGNSA. V was clipped by 1 base and J by 2 bases; unmatched bases: 11. The CDR3 protein is CASSLVTGGGTGAGANVLTF. The CDR3 DNA is TGTGCCAGCAGCTTAGTGACAGGAGGAGGGACAGGGGCTGGGGCCAACGTCCTGACTTTC.

Ten or more counts support this clonotype. The chain uses TRBV3-1 and TRBJ2-3; TRBD2 matches 10 bases. The V segment lost 4 bases and the J segment 2 bases; nucleotides outside the gene matches: 18. CDR3 length equals 20 residues. The germline V gene has CDR1 LGHDT and CDR2 YNNKEL (reference sequence). CDR3 coding DNA: TGTGCCAGCAGCCCATACAGAACGAGCGGGGGGGCCGATAACACAGATACGCAGTATTTT. This sequence encodes CASSPYRTSGGADNTDTQYF.

This clonotype has at least ten counts. CDR3 bases: TGCAGCGCTAAGCGGGTCCAGGGGGTCCACGAGCAGTACTTC. This encodes CSAKRVQGVHEQYF. The chain combines TRBV29-1 with TRBJ2-7, with a weak D call TRBD1 (7 bases). The V and J ends lost 7 bases and 5 bases respectively, with 21 bases between them. Germline CDR1 SQVTM, CDR2 ANQGSEA. This CDR3 is built from 14 residues.

This clonotype was seen repeatedly, ten times or more. J is TRBJ2-3 and V is TRBV20-1, with 12 bases lining up with TRBD2. V was clipped by 2 bases and J by 6 bases; unmatched bases: 12. The CDR3 runs to 17 residues. Germline CDR1 DFQATT, CDR2 SNEGSKA (reference sequence). The CDR3 DNA is TGCAGTGCTAGACTAGCGGGGGGGTCCCCCCTCGAGGATACGCAGTATTTT. Translating it yields CSARLAGGSPLEDTQYF.

The chain joins TRBV12-3 or TRBV12-4 to TRBJ1-6; a weak D match, TRBD1 (5 bases). V lost 3 bases and J lost 7, with 10 bases in between. The CDR3 spans 14 residues. CDR3 sequence: CASSFSGGNSPLHF. CDR3 coding DNA: TGTGCCAGCAGTTTTTCGGGGGGGAATTCACCCCTCCACTTT.

By share, this clonotype counts as medium-sized. The chain links TRBV6-5 to TRBJ2-7; 9 positions match TRBD2. J was trimmed by 4 bases and V by 2 bases; bases with no gene match: 6. The CDR3 has 15 residues. Germline V gives CDR1 MNHEY, CDR2 SVGAGI. CDR3 coding DNA: TGTGCCAGCAGTTACGCGGCGGGAGGGCCGTACGAGCAGTACTTC. This translates into CASSYAAGGPYEQYF.

This clonotype has ten or more counts. The chain combines TRBV7-3 with TRBJ2-5, with D possibly matching TRBD2 (7 bases). Germline loops: CDR1 SGHTA, CDR2 FQGTGA. CDR3 length: 15 amino acids. V was pared by 5 bases and J by 0 bases, with 13 bases between. CDR3 nucleotides: TGTGCCAGCAGCCCGGGCGGGGGCAACCAAGAGACCCAGTACTTC. Protein sequence: CASSPGGGNQETQYF.